Shown below are 16 T cell receptor beta chains from a single sample sequenced in a study of blood T cell repertoires in COVID-19 (dated by TCRdb to the early 2020s). Library generation was performed with the immunoSEQ multiplex PCR assay. The immuneACCESS repertoire file appears here via TCRdb, limited to in-frame rearrangements. These files lack a portion of the clones; in checked studies, under half of the deficit traces to unresolved V genes, and the cause of the others is not known. The sample table records 190,000 or so clones; around 90% of these occur just once. Around 1.3% of the sample rests with the top ten. What was sequenced was PBMCs or T cells enriched from blood (not recorded which). The receptors here all came from a man aged 25 to 40 who had recovered from COVID-19.

V usage is TRBV30 and J usage is TRBJ1-2; perhaps TRBD1 as D (6 bases). Trimming stripped 4 bases from V and 6 bases from J, with 9 bases between. The CDR3 contains 11 residues. Germline V gives CDR1 GTSNPN, CDR2 SVGIG (reference sequence). The chain's CDR3 is CAWNRDNGYTF. The CDR3 region has the DNA TGTGCCTGGAACAGGGACAATGGCTACACCTTC.

This chain links TRBV7-2 with TRBJ2-5, with D perhaps matching TRBD1 (5 bases). CDR3 length equals 15 residues. Germline V lookup: CDR1 SGHTA, CDR2 FQGNSA. Trimming took 6 bases from V and 0 from J, leaving 14 bases between them. CDR3 residues: CASRGLGAYQETQYF. CDR3 DNA sequence: TGTGCCAGCAGGGGGTTAGGGGCGTACCAAGAGACCCAGTACTTC.

The rearrangement uses TRBV11-2 and TRBJ2-7; possibly TRBD2 for D (5 bases). The germline V gene has CDR1 SGHAT and CDR2 FQNNGV. V lost 5 bases and J 4 bases, leaving 9 bases between the germline ends. This CDR3 region has 12 residues. The CDR3 here is CASSQGSYEQYF. In DNA form, the CDR3 reads TGTGCCAGCAGCCAAGGGAGTTACGAGCAGTACTTC.

This CDR3 reads CASSFTYEQYF. The CDR3 nucleotides are TGTGCCAGCAGTTTCACCTACGAGCAGTACTTC. J is TRBJ2-7 and V is TRBV12-3 or TRBV12-4, with no clear D. With 3 bases removed from V and 2 bases from J, the gap between germline ends came to 2 bases. This CDR3 spans 11 amino acids.

This chain's CDR3 is CASSPAPRGDGYTF. The DNA of the CDR3 is TGTGCCAGCTCACCCGCACCCCGAGGAGATGGCTACACCTTC. The V gene is TRBV18, the J gene TRBJ1-2; D not resolved. Looked up from germline, CDR1 is KGHSH and CDR2 is LQKENI. With 3 bases removed from V and 6 bases from J, the gap between germline ends came to 14 bases. The CDR3 runs 14 residues. Combining the CDR3 with reference TRBV18 and TRBJ1-2 gives the whole variable domain NAGVMQNPRHLVRRRGQEARLRCSPMKGHSHVYWYRQLPEEGLKFMVYLQKENIIDESGMPKERFSAEFPKEGPSILRIQQVVRGDSAAYFCASSPAPRGDGYTFGSGTRLTVV.

V gene TRBV20-1 combines with J gene TRBJ2-4; possible D gene TRBD1, 6 bases. The CDR3 sequence is 11 residues long. The germline V gene has CDR1 DFQATT and CDR2 SNEGSKA (reference sequence). This chain's CDR3 is CPGGYKNIQYF. The DNA for the CDR3 is TGCCCTGGGGGCTACAAAAACATTCAGTACTTC.

There are a few counts of this clone. The V gene is TRBV3-1 (or the pseudogene TRBV3-2), the J gene TRBJ2-7, with 7 bases identical to TRBD1. This CDR3 contains 14 residues. Germline V gives CDR1 LGHDT, CDR2 YNNKEL (reference sequence). The trim removed 4 bases at V and 6 bases at J, leaving 9 bases unmatched. CDR3 sequence: CASSLRQGMSEQYF. CDR3 bases: TGTGCCAGCAGCCTCCGACAGGGAATGAGCGAGCAGTACTTC.

This chain uses TRBV7-9 with TRBJ2-1; 10 bases are a match to TRBD2. The germline CDR1 and CDR2 sequences are SEHNR and FQNEAQ (reference sequence). The trim removed 8 bases at V and 2 bases at J, leaving 6 bases unmatched. The CDR3 extends over 15 amino acids. The CDR3 DNA reads as TGTGCCAGCCTTCAGAGCGGGGGGGCCTACAATGAGCAGTTCTTC. Its protein product is CASLQSGGAYNEQFF.

The chain is built from TRBV3-1 (or the pseudogene TRBV3-2) and TRBJ2-7, with D perhaps matching TRBD1 (5 bases). With 1 base removed from V and 2 bases from J, the gap between germline ends came to 12 bases. CDR3 length: 15 residues. Germline V gives CDR1 LGHDT, CDR2 YNNKEL (reference sequence). The CDR3 DNA reads TGTGCCAGCAGCCAAGGGCGGCAGGGTACCTACGAGCAGTACTTC. Its protein is CASSQGRQGTYEQYF.

The V gene is TRBV4-3, the J gene TRBJ1-5; 8 nucleotides align to TRBD1. The CDR3 totals 14 residues. The J segment lost 6 bases and the V segment lost 1 base, leaving 2 bases of the junction unmatched. Germline loops: CDR1 LGHNA, CDR2 YSLEER. In DNA, the CDR3 is TGCGCCAGCAGCCAAGCACAGGGGGGTCAGCCCCAGCATTTT. Amino acid sequence: CASSQAQGGQPQHF.

This clone was counted between two and nine times. The chain combines TRBV15 with TRBJ1-1; no firm D call. Trimming removed 1 base at V and 9 bases at J, with 15 bases between. Germline V lookup: CDR1 LNHNV, CDR2 YYDKDF (reference sequence). There are 14 residues in the CDR3. Here the CDR3 reads CATSRAREPSQAFF. CDR3 DNA sequence: TGTGCCACCAGCAGAGCAAGGGAGCCCTCGCAAGCTTTCTTT. The variable domain in full, completed from reference TRBV15 and TRBJ1-1, reads DAMVIQNPRYQVTQFGKPVTLSCSQTLNHNVMYWYQQKSSQAPKLLFHYYDKDFNNEADTPDNFQSRRPNTSFCFLDIRSPGLGDTAMYLCATSRAREPSQAFFGQGTRLTVV.

The chain joins TRBV15 to TRBJ2-6; no reliable D call. Germline CDR1 LNHNV, CDR2 YYDKDF (reference sequence). The V end lost 0 bases, the J end lost 0 bases, and 3 bases lay between the germline ends. The CDR3 loop spans 15 amino acids. CDR3 protein: CATSRDNSGANVLTF. In nucleotides, the CDR3 is TGTGCCACCAGCAGAGACAACTCTGGGGCCAACGTCCTGACTTTC.

The chain links TRBV4-1 to TRBJ2-5; the match to TRBD2 covers 10 bases. From germline, CDR1 is MGHRA and CDR2 YSYEKL. The CDR3 consists of 18 residues. J was trimmed by 3 bases and V by 3 bases; bases with no gene match: 13. CDR3 sequence reads: CASSHPKSGRAVKETQYF. CDR3 DNA sequence: TGCGCCAGCAGCCACCCTAAGAGCGGGAGGGCGGTAAAAGAGACCCAGTACTTC.

This rearrangement joins TRBV29-1 to TRBJ2-2; TRBD1 aligns across 8 bases. Germline CDR1 is SQVTM and CDR2 is ANQGSEA. The J segment lost 1 base and the V segment lost 6 bases, leaving 4 bases of the junction unmatched. The CDR3 totals 14 residues. The CDR3 DNA reads as TGCAGCGTATTACAGGGGGGGAACACCGGGGAGCTGTTTTTT. Translated, it gives CSVLQGGNTGELFF.

The chain combines TRBV18 with TRBJ1-2; 8 bases are shared with TRBD1. V was pared by 2 bases and J by 8 bases, with 4 bases of the junction left unmatched. This CDR3 comprises 13 residues. Germline V gene data show CDR1 as KGHSH and CDR2 as LQKENI. CDR3 nucleotide sequence: TGTGCCAGCTCACCAGGAGACAGGGGCGGCTACACCTTC. It specifies CASSPGDRGGYTF.

The chain is built from TRBV15 and TRBJ1-5; 10 bases match TRBD1. The CDR3 runs 17 residues. Per the germline V gene, CDR1 is LNHNV and CDR2 is YYDKDF (reference sequence). Unmatched junction bases numbered 6, after V lost 3 bases and J lost 1 base. The CDR3 loop reads CATSRDRQGASNQPQHF. The CDR3 nucleotides are TGTGCCACCAGCAGGGATCGACAGGGGGCCAGCAATCAGCCCCAGCATTTT. The full variable domain, rest sourced from reference TRBV15 and TRBJ1-5, is DAMVIQNPRYQVTQFGKPVTLSCSQTLNHNVMYWYQQKSSQAPKLLFHYYDKDFNNEADTPDNFQSRRPNTSFCFLDIRSPGLGDTAMYLCATSRDRQGASNQPQHFGDGTRLSIL.